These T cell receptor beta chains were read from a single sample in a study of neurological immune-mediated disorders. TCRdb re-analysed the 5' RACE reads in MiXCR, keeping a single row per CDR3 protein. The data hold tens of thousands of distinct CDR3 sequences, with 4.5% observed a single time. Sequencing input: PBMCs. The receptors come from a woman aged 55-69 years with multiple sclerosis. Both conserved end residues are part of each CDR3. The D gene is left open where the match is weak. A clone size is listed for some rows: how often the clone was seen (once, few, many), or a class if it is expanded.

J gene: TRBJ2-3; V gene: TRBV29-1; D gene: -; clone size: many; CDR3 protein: CSVGSAFHTDTQYF; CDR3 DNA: TGCAGCGTGGGGTCGGCGTTCCACACAGATACGCAGTATTTT
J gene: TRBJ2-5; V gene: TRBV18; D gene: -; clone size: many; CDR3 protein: CASSPTNRETQYF; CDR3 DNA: TGTGCCAGCTCACCGACGAACCGGGAGACCCAGTACTTC
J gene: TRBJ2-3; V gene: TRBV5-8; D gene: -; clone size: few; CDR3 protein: CASTRGKSTDTQYF; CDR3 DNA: TGTGCCAGCACCCGGGGGAAGAGCACAGATACGCAGTATTTT
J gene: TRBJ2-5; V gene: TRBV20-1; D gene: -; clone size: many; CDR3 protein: CSGQDQETQYF; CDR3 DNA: TGCAGTGGACAGGACCAAGAGACCCAGTACTTC
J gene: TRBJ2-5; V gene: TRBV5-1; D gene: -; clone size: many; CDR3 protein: CASSLTTIRAEETQYF; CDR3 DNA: TGCGCCAGCAGCTTGACCACTATACGGGCCGAGGAGACCCAGTACTTC
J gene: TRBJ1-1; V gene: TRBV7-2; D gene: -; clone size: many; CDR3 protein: CASSLERIDTEAFF; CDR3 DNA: TGTGCCAGCAGCTTAGAGCGGATCGACACTGAAGCTTTCTTT
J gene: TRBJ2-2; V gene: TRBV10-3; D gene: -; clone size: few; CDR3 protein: CAISEDAGELFF; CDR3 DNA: TGTGCCATCAGTGAGGACGCCGGGGAGCTGTTTTTT
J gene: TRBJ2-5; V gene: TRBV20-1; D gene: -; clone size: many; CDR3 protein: CSAMGQETQYF; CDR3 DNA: TGCAGTGCTATGGGGCAAGAGACCCAGTACTTC
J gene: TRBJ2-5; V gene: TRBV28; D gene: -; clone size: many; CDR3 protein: CASSSPSQVGETQYF; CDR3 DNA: TGTGCCAGCAGTTCGCCCTCACAGGTTGGGGAGACCCAGTACTTC
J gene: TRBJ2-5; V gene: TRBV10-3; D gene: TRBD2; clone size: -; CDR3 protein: CAISESAGGETQYF; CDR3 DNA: TGTGCCATCAGTGAGTCGGCGGGGGGAGAGACCCAGTACTTC
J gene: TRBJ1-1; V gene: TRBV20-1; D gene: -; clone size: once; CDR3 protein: CSARVFDDGEAFF; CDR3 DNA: TGCAGTGCTAGAGTTTTCGACGACGGTGAAGCTTTCTTT
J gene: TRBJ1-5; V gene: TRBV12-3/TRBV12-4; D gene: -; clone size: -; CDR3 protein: CASSLAFEGQPQHF; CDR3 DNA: TGTGCCAGCAGTTTAGCGTTTGAGGGTCAGCCCCAGCATTTT
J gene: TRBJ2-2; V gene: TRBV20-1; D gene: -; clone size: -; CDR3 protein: CSASPLGQPNTGELFF; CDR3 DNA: TGCAGTGCTAGCCCCTTGGGACAACCGAACACCGGGGAGCTGTTTTTT
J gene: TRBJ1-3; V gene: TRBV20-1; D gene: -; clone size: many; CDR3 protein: CMISSGNTIYF; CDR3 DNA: TGTATGATTAGCTCTGGAAACACCATATATTTT
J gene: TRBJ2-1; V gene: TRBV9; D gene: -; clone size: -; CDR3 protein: CASSVGNSGGIEQFF; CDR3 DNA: TGTGCCAGCAGCGTAGGTAATAGCGGAGGGATTGAGCAGTTCTTC
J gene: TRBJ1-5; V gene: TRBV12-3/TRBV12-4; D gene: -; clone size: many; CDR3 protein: CASTSGNQPQHF; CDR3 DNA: TGTGCCAGCACCTCGGGCAATCAGCCCCAGCATTTT
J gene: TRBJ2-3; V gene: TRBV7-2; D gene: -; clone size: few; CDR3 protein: CASSQLPDTQYF; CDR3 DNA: TGTGCCAGCAGCCAATTACCAGATACGCAGTATTTT